Below, 21 T cell receptor beta chains from the same sample are listed, as sequenced in a study of blood T cell repertoires in COVID-19. Method: immunoSEQ multiplex PCR; TCRdb's copy keeps in-frame clones and lacks some. The table includes fewer than 300,000 clones, less than 85% detected once. The sequenced sample was peripheral blood. All receptors come from a human donor with COVID-19, enrolled during active disease. The donor label of this sample is uncertain.

This clone was counted ten times or more. The gene calls are TRBV7-2 and TRBJ2-7, with D possibly matching TRBD1 (5 bases). Germline loops: CDR1 SGHTA, CDR2 FQGNSA. V lost 3 bases, J lost 3 bases, and 9 bases lay in between. The CDR3 is 13 amino acids. CDR3 amino acids: CASSFTGGYEQYF. In DNA, the CDR3 is TGTGCCAGCAGCTTTACAGGTGGCTACGAGCAGTACTTC.

In this sample, this clone turned up once. This chain uses TRBV2 with TRBJ2-7; perhaps TRBD2 as D (6 bases). This CDR3 has 12 residues. CDR1 and CDR2 (germline): SNHLY, FYNNEI. The ends were cut back, 5 bases at V and 10 bases at J, with 15 bases in the middle. The CDR3, as DNA: TGTGCCAGCAGTACCCCCTGGGGGGTCCAGTACTTC. Protein sequence: CASSTPWGVQYF. The full variable domain, in which reference TRBV2 and TRBJ2-7 provide the parts outside the CDR3, is EPEVTQTPSHQVTQMGQEVILRCVPISNHLYFYWYRQILGQKVEFLVSFYNNEISEKSEIFDDQFSVERPDGSNFTLKIRSTKLEDSAMYFCASSTPWGVQYFGPGTRLTVT.

This sequence joins TRBV7-2 and TRBJ2-1; unclear D gene. Trimming removed 1 base from V and 8 bases from J, with 15 bases in between. CDR1 is SGHTA, CDR2 FQGNSA, per germline. The length of the CDR3 is 15 residues. CDR3 sequence: CASSLEVASRDEQFF. DNA of the CDR3: TGTGCCAGCAGCTTAGAAGTAGCCAGCCGGGATGAGCAGTTCTTC.

The chain links TRBV10-1 to TRBJ1-1, with a weak D call TRBD1 (6 bases). V shed 3 bases and J shed 6 bases, with 14 bases lying between them. The V gene's germline CDR1 is WNHNN and CDR2 SYGVQD (reference sequence). The CDR3 sequence is 14 residues long. CDR3 DNA: TGCGCCAGCAGTGATCCCGGGACAAGCTCTGAAGCTTTCTTT. It is translated as CASSDPGTSSEAFF.

The chain carries TRBV7-2 and TRBJ2-7, with 9 nucleotides matching TRBD1. The CDR3 covers 18 residues. With V trimmed by 4 bases and J by 2 bases, 15 bases remained unmatched. CDR1 is SGHTA, CDR2 FQGNSA, per germline. CDR3 in DNA: TGTGCCAGCAGCTCCCCGGGGGATCACAGGGGGCGCCCCTACGAGCAGTACTTC. This encodes CASSSPGDHRGRPYEQYF.

The genes are TRBV5-1 and TRBJ2-2; 7 bases line up with TRBD2. V dropped 0 bases and J dropped 1; count of bases not matched to a gene: 3. CDR1 and CDR2 from the germline V gene are SGHRS and YFSETQ. The CDR3 spans 16 residues. CDR3 DNA sequence: TGCGCCAGCAGCTTGGTTCCGGGAGGGAACACCGGGGAGCTGTTTTTT. Translating it yields CASSLVPGGNTGELFF.

CDR3 bases: TGCGCCAGCAGCTCTGGACAGGGTTTCACAGATACGCAGTATTTT. It yields the protein CASSSGQGFTDTQYF. The genes are TRBV5-1 and TRBJ2-3; 8 bases are a match to TRBD1. This CDR3 comprises 15 residues. Unmatched junction bases numbered 5, after V lost 3 bases and J lost 2 bases. Germline-derived CDR1 and CDR2 are SGHRS and YFSETQ.

The chain uses TRBV10-3 and TRBJ2-1; TRBD1 aligns across 7 bases. The CDR3 has 15 residues. Trimming took 8 bases from V and 5 from J; bases not matched to a gene: 12. Germline CDR1 ENHRY, CDR2 SYGVKD. CDR3 in amino acids: CAIYDSGTVNNEQFF. The DNA of the CDR3 is TGTGCCATCTACGATTCCGGGACAGTCAACAATGAGCAGTTCTTC.

The chain is built from TRBV2 and TRBJ1-3; TRBD1 matches at 8 bases. Losses at the gene ends were 4 bases for V and 2 bases for J; bases not matched to a gene: 7. Looked up from germline, CDR1 is SNHLY and CDR2 is FYNNEI. This CDR3 has 16 residues. The CDR3 nucleotides are TGTGCCAGCAGTGCGGACAGGGAAGCTCCTGGAAACACCATATATTTT. It translates to CASSADREAPGNTIYF.

This clone was detected a few times. V and J are TRBV27 and TRBJ2-3; TRBD2 matches 14 bases. The CDR3 length is 20 residues. J was trimmed by 1 base and V by 5 bases; bases with no gene match: 14. Germline CDR1 MNHEY, CDR2 SMNVEV (reference sequence). In nucleotides, the CDR3 is TGTGCCAGCAGTCCCTCCCGGACTAGCGGGAGGAGGGCTGGCACAGATACGCAGTATTTT. It specifies CASSPSRTSGRRAGTDTQYF.

J is TRBJ2-2 and V is TRBV4-1; tentatively, D is TRBD2 (6 bases). V shed 4 bases and J shed 8 bases, with 17 bases lying between them. CDR3 length equals 15 residues. The V gene's germline CDR1 is MGHRA and CDR2 YSYEKL. The CDR3 nucleotides read TGCGCCAGCAGCCCGGCGGGGCAGTTTACGGGGGAGCTGTTTTTT. As protein: CASSPAGQFTGELFF.

The chain uses TRBV7-2 and TRBJ2-7; 8 nucleotides align to TRBD2. V was pared by 8 bases and J by 1 base, with 7 bases of the junction left unmatched. Germline loops: CDR1 SGHTA, CDR2 FQGNSA. This CDR3 region has 14 residues. As DNA, the CDR3 is TGTGCCAGCCAAAACTTAGCGGGATCCTACGAGCAGTACTTC. Encoded protein: CASQNLAGSYEQYF.

This clone has only one observation. The chain recombines TRBV7-3 with TRBJ2-3; D unresolved. Germline V gene lookup returns CDR1 SGHTA and CDR2 FQGTGA. V shed 6 bases and J shed 2 bases, with 12 bases lying between them. The CDR3 sequence is 14 residues long. CDR3 DNA: TGTGCCAGCAGATATAGCCGAAACACAGATACGCAGTATTTT. Amino acid sequence: CASRYSRNTDTQYF.

This chain connects TRBV2 to TRBJ1-2; D may be TRBD1 (6 bases). CDR3 length: 15 residues. V was shortened by 4 bases and J by 8 bases, with 20 bases between the two germline ends. From germline, CDR1 is SNHLY and CDR2 FYNNEI. CDR3 sequence reads: CASSGQVGQGQGYTF. The CDR3 nucleotides read TGTGCCAGCAGTGGTCAGGTTGGTCAGGGGCAAGGCTACACCTTC.

This clone showed up just a few times. The chain uses TRBV28 and TRBJ1-2, with 7 bases that match TRBD1. Germline values: CDR1 MDHEN, CDR2 SYDVKM. The CDR3 length is 18 residues. V trimming: 4 bases; J trimming: 4 bases; junction bases outside the gene matches: 18. CDR3 nucleotides: TGTGCCAGCAGTTCTCTCGCCTTAACGGGACAGACCTTCTATGGCTACACCTTC. Translating it yields CASSSLALTGQTFYGYTF.

The chain recombines TRBV11-2 with TRBJ2-4, with 7 nucleotides matching TRBD2. The CDR3 covers 19 residues. Looked up from germline, CDR1 is SGHAT and CDR2 is FQNNGV. The V gene end was trimmed by 1 base and the J gene end by 0 bases; junction bases not matched to a gene: 12. This CDR3 is CASSLGPGGGVPAKNIQYF. Written as DNA, the CDR3 is TGTGCCAGCAGCTTAGGGCCGGGAGGTGGAGTCCCAGCCAAAAACATTCAGTACTTC.

J is TRBJ1-3 and V is TRBV11-2, with D unresolved. Germline V gene lookup returns CDR1 SGHAT and CDR2 FQNNGV. V was cut by 1 base and J by 0 bases, with 13 bases left in between. This CDR3 is built from 17 residues. DNA of the CDR3: TGTGCCAGCAGCTTAGTTAAAGAGGGAAACTCTGGAAACACCATATATTTT. Amino acids: CASSLVKEGNSGNTIYF.

This chain uses TRBV5-5 with TRBJ1-5; D perhaps matches TRBD1 (6 bases). Germline V gives CDR1 SGHKS, CDR2 YYEKEE (reference sequence). This CDR3 spans 15 amino acids. Trimming shortened V by 2 bases and J by 0 bases, and 9 bases separated the two germline ends. As DNA, the CDR3 is TGTGCCAGCAGCTTTTCAGGGGATAGCAATCAGCCCCAGCATTTT. Translated: CASSFSGDSNQPQHF.

The chain couples TRBV9 to TRBJ2-3, with 9 bases aligning to TRBD2. The CDR3 sequence is 16 residues long. Trimming took 1 base from V and 4 from J; bases not matched to a gene: 7. Germline loops: CDR1 SGDLS, CDR2 YYNGEE. The DNA of the CDR3 is TGTGCCAGCAGCGTAAAAATTAGCGGGGGAGCAGATACGCAGTATTTT. Translated, it gives CASSVKISGGADTQYF.

This chain links TRBV29-1 with TRBJ2-7, with D perhaps matching TRBD1 (6 bases). Trimming stripped 8 bases from V and 5 bases from J, with 10 bases between. Germline lookup yields CDR1 SQVTM and CDR2 ANQGSEA. The CDR3 is 10 residues long. The CDR3 DNA reads as TGCAGCCACCGGGACAACGAGCAGTACTTC. This encodes CSHRDNEQYF.

CDR3 protein: CASSNTKVLGTSVYNEQFF. The CDR3, as DNA: TGTGCCAGCAGTAATACGAAAGTTCTGGGGACTTCGGTTTACAATGAGCAGTTCTTC. This chain links TRBV27 with TRBJ2-1; a weak D match, TRBD2 (6 bases). Germline loops: CDR1 MNHEY, CDR2 SMNVEV (reference sequence). CDR3 length: 19 residues. Trimming took off 5 bases at V and 4 bases at J, with 27 bases between the two ends.